The 11 T cell receptor beta chains given below trace back to one sample, sequenced in a study of blood T cell repertoires in COVID-19. Sequenced by immunoSEQ multiplex PCR; TCRdb stores in-frame clones only, minus some. The table includes around 220,000 clones, 84% detected once. The sample was PBMCs or T cells enriched from blood (not recorded which). The receptors derive from a woman in her forties who had recovered from COVID-19.

This clone was recorded once. The J gene is TRBJ1-5, the V gene TRBV3-1 (or the pseudogene TRBV3-2); 9 nucleotides match TRBD1. Germline trimming cut 4 bases from V and 6 bases from J; bases unmatched to any gene: 7. The CDR3 is 15 residues long. Germline V gene lookup returns CDR1 LGHDT and CDR2 YNNKEL (reference sequence). CDR3 residues: CASSLTDRGLQPQHF. DNA of the CDR3: TGTGCCAGCAGCCTAACGGACAGGGGTCTTCAGCCCCAGCATTTT.

The rearrangement links TRBV7-2 to TRBJ2-6, with D possibly matching TRBD2 (5 bases). Deletions cut 5 bases from V and 0 bases from J, with 17 bases between. This CDR3 region has 18 residues. The germline V gene encodes CDR1 SGHTA and CDR2 FQGNSA. This CDR3 is CASSPIRGESSGANVLTF. CDR3 coding DNA: TGTGCCAGCAGCCCCATTCGGGGTGAAAGCTCTGGGGCCAACGTCCTGACTTTC. Using reference TRBV7-2 and TRBJ2-6 for the parts outside the CDR3, the full variable domain is GAGVSQSPSNKVTEKGKDVELRCDPISGHTALYWYRQSLGQGLEFLIYFQGNSAPDKSGLPSDRFSAERTGGSVSTLTIQRTQQEDSAVYLCASSPIRGESSGANVLTFGAGSRLTVL.

The chain uses TRBV28 and TRBJ1-1, with unresolved D. Trimming stripped 3 bases from V and 7 bases from J, with 15 bases between. CDR3 size: 14 residues. Germline lookup yields CDR1 MDHEN and CDR2 SYDVKM. CDR3 sequence: CASSLPGRGSEAFF. CDR3 nucleotide sequence: TGTGCCAGCAGTTTGCCGGGGAGAGGGAGTGAAGCTTTCTTT.

This clone appeared a single time. V gene TRBV5-4 combines with J gene TRBJ1-2; D may be TRBD1 (5 bases). V lost 0 bases, J lost 6 bases, and 15 bases lay in between. CDR1 is SGHNT and CDR2 is YYREEE in the germline V gene (reference sequence). The CDR3 is made up of 15 amino acids. CDR3 DNA sequence: TGTGCCAGCAGCTTGGTATCGTCGGCAGGGAATGGCTACACCTTC. Translation: CASSLVSSAGNGYTF.

DNA of the CDR3: TGTGCCAGCAGGCGGACTAGCGGGAGCTACGAGCAGTACTTC. Translated: CASRRTSGSYEQYF. The rearrangement uses TRBV7-3 and TRBJ2-7, with 13 bases that match TRBD2. The germline V gene has CDR1 SGHTA and CDR2 FQGTGA. This CDR3 contains 14 residues. The V gene end was trimmed by 6 bases and the J gene end by 3 bases; junction bases not matched to a gene: 2.

This clone has just one count. V gene TRBV7-8 combines with J gene TRBJ1-2; TRBD1 matches at 7 bases. This CDR3 comprises 13 residues. Germline V lookup: CDR1 SGHVS, CDR2 FQNEAQ. V dropped 5 bases and J dropped 8; count of bases not matched to a gene: 8. CDR3 DNA sequence: TGTGCCAGCAGCCCAGGGGGGAGGTACGGCTACACCTTC. Its protein product is CASSPGGRYGYTF.

This clone came up once. The chain has TRBV18 and TRBJ2-3; 7 bases align to TRBD2. Germline V gene sequence: CDR1 KGHSH, CDR2 LQKENI. CDR3 length equals 14 residues. V lost 6 bases to trimming and J lost 6 bases; unmatched junction nucleotides: 9. CDR3 nucleotide sequence: TGTGCCAGCTCGCGGGAGCAGGCGTCTGATACGCAGTATTTT. Its translation is CASSREQASDTQYF.

This clone came up once. V is TRBV2 and J is TRBJ2-3; 9 nucleotides line up with TRBD2. This CDR3 has 16 residues. J lost 2 bases, V lost 9 bases, and 12 bases had no gene match. Germline CDR1 and CDR2: SNHLY and FYNNEI. DNA of the CDR3: TGTGCCAGTGGGGGGTTAGCGGGAGCGATCACAGATACGCAGTATTTT. The encoded protein is CASGGLAGAITDTQYF.

This clone was picked up one time. The chain has TRBV5-1 and TRBJ2-1, with 8 bases identical to TRBD2. V shed 5 bases and J 2 bases; nucleotides not matched to a gene: 9. The CDR3 loop spans 16 amino acids. The V gene's germline CDR1 is SGHRS and CDR2 YFSETQ. CDR3 sequence (DNA): TGCGCCAGCAGGGAGGCGAGCGGGAGCACCTACAATGAGCAGTTCTTC. It encodes CASREASGSTYNEQFF. The whole variable domain, filled in from reference TRBV5-1 and TRBJ2-1, reads KAGVTQTPRYLIKTRGQQVTLSCSPISGHRSVSWYQQTPGQGLQFLFEYFSETQRNKGNFPGRFSGRQFSNSRSEMNVSTLELGDSALYLCASREASGSTYNEQFFGPGTRLTVL.

This clone was picked up a small number of times. This chain uses TRBV5-1 with TRBJ2-7, with 8 bases that match TRBD1. This CDR3 is 12 amino acids long. Germline trimming cut 3 bases from V and 6 bases from J; bases unmatched to any gene: 2. Germline loops: CDR1 SGHRS, CDR2 YFSETQ. This chain's CDR3 is CASSYGQGEQYF. CDR3 coding DNA: TGCGCCAGCAGCTATGGACAGGGCGAGCAGTACTTC. Complete variable domain (other parts from reference TRBV5-1 and TRBJ2-7): KAGVTQTPRYLIKTRGQQVTLSCSPISGHRSVSWYQQTPGQGLQFLFEYFSETQRNKGNFPGRFSGRQFSNSRSEMNVSTLELGDSALYLCASSYGQGEQYFGPGTRLTVT.

V gene TRBV7-9 combines with J gene TRBJ1-4; no clear D gene. Germline V gives CDR1 SEHNR, CDR2 FQNEAQ (reference sequence). CDR3 length equals 15 residues. The V and J ends lost 1 base and 10 bases respectively, with 16 bases between them. CDR3 loop: CASSLGGMEGVKLFF. The CDR3, as DNA: TGTGCCAGCAGCTTAGGAGGAATGGAGGGAGTAAAACTGTTTTTT.